This T cell receptor (beta chain) was found in a study of blood T cell repertoires in COVID-19. Study background: Material from acute and convalescent COVID-19 was sourced from the United States, Italy and Spain. PBMCs, B-cell-depleted T cells, or T cells provided the cDNA or gDNA that made up the material.

Original methodology: Estimation of nucleated cell counts relied on the amplification of reference gene primers. Generated by immunoSEQ multiplex PCR, the TCRdb table keeps only in-frame clones and is missing some. Clone size and the V and J calls come from that table; the DNA yielded D and trimming. This table holds about 94,000 clones, around three quarters found once. Germline V CDR1 and CDR2: SNHLY, FYNNEI. The germline V and J ends were trimmed by 3 bases and 2 bases, with 8 bases remaining between them. CDR3 length: 13 residues. The chain recombines TRBV2 with TRBJ2-7; possibly TRBD1 for D (6 bases). This sequence originates from a woman older than 75 with acute or convalescent COVID-19. The specimen sequenced was peripheral blood. CDR3 amino acids: CASSDNRAYEQYF. CDR3 in DNA: TGTGCCAGCAGTGACAACAGGGCCTACGAGCAGTACTTC.